The 20 T cell receptor beta chains presented below share a single source sample, sequenced in a study of cytomegalovirus exposure and HLA in healthy donors. A multiplex PCR was run with 60 Vbeta primers and 13 Jbeta primers. The table came from immunoSEQ multiplex PCR; TCRdb's copy has only in-frame clones and leaves some out. The sample has about 140,000 clones, about 86% seen once. Sequenced input: PBMCs. These receptors originate from a man aged 35 to 55 in good health and CMV-seropositive.

This rearrangement joins TRBV27 to TRBJ2-2, with D tentatively TRBD1 (5 bases). Germline V gene sequence: CDR1 MNHEY, CDR2 SMNVEV (reference sequence). This CDR3 is 12 amino acids long. With 7 bases removed from V and 7 bases from J, the gap between germline ends came to 10 bases. CDR3: CASKRGSGELFF. The CDR3 DNA follows: TGTGCCAGCAAAAGGGGTAGCGGGGAGCTGTTTTTT.

The chain is built from TRBV14 and TRBJ1-2; 10 nucleotides match TRBD1. Germline values: CDR1 SGHDN, CDR2 FVKESK. The CDR3 sequence is 14 residues long. Trimming removed 0 bases from V and 8 bases from J; junction bases left unmatched: 3. The CDR3 DNA sequence: TGTGCCAGCAGCCAAGATGGGACAGGGGAAGGCTACACCTTC. This gives the protein CASSQDGTGEGYTF.

V is TRBV5-1 and J is TRBJ1-4; D not resolved. CDR1 is SGHRS, CDR2 YFSETQ, per germline. With 4 bases removed from V and 1 base from J, the gap between germline ends came to 11 bases. CDR3 length: 15 amino acids. CDR3 DNA sequence: TGCGCCAGCAGCCCGTCGGTTAAAACTAATGAAAAACTGTTTTTT. As protein: CASSPSVKTNEKLFF.

The chain is built from TRBV5-1 and TRBJ2-7, with D hard to call. Trimming shortened V by 0 bases and J by 6 bases, and 16 bases separated the two germline ends. CDR1 is SGHRS, CDR2 YFSETQ, per germline. The CDR3 is 15 residues long. The CDR3, as DNA: TGCGCCAGCAGCTTGGCCTCTTTTCCGTCCGTCGAGCAGTACTTC. This codes for CASSLASFPSVEQYF.

The rearrangement uses TRBV6-6 and TRBJ2-7, with 15 bases that match TRBD2. J lost 4 bases, V lost 0 bases, and 1 base had no gene match. This CDR3 is 16 amino acids long. CDR1 is MNHNY and CDR2 is SVGAGI in the germline V gene (reference sequence). CDR3 amino acids: CASSYSGLAGGYEQYF. CDR3 nucleotide sequence: TGTGCCAGCAGTTACTCAGGACTAGCGGGAGGGTACGAGCAGTACTTC.

The chain carries TRBV25-1 and TRBJ2-3, with 11 bases fitting TRBD2. The germline CDR1 and CDR2 sequences are MGHDK and SYGVNS. CDR3 length equals 16 residues. V gave up 1 base and J gave up 6 bases; unmatched junction bases: 6. The CDR3 region is CASSEWVLAGADTQYF. CDR3 DNA: TGTGCCAGCAGTGAATGGGTACTAGCGGGAGCCGATACGCAGTATTTT.

This rearrangement joins TRBV28 to TRBJ1-2; 7 bases are a match to TRBD1. CDR3 length: 12 residues. The V gene end was trimmed by 8 bases and the J gene end by 9 bases; junction bases not matched to a gene: 9. Looked up from germline, CDR1 is MDHEN and CDR2 is SYDVKM. CDR3 region: CASERQGRSYTF. CDR3 nucleotides: TGTGCCAGCGAGAGACAGGGCCGGAGCTACACCTTC.

J is TRBJ1-2 and V is TRBV6-1; D is perhaps TRBD1 (5 bases). Germline V gives CDR1 MNHNS, CDR2 SASEGT. CDR3 length equals 13 residues. Trimming removed 3 bases from V and 8 bases from J, with 13 bases in between. The CDR3, as DNA: TGTGCCAGCAGTGATGTTAAACCAGGGGGCTACACCTTC. Translating gives CASSDVKPGGYTF.

V and J are TRBV5-1 and TRBJ1-1; tentatively, D is TRBD1 (6 bases). Per germline, CDR1 SGHRS and CDR2 YFSETQ. Trimming shortened V by 0 bases and J by 5 bases, and 11 bases separated the two germline ends. This CDR3 has 14 amino acids. The CDR3 DNA reads as TGCGCCAGCAGCTTGGCCGGACAGCCTACTGAAGCTTTCTTT. Amino acids: CASSLAGQPTEAFF.

V usage is TRBV7-2 and J usage is TRBJ2-7, with 7 bases identical to TRBD2. Germline CDR1 SGHTA, CDR2 FQGNSA. This CDR3 is 14 amino acids long. Trimming removed 5 bases from V and 0 bases from J; junction bases left unmatched: 4. CDR3 sequence: CASSRDYVSYEQYF. As DNA, the CDR3 is TGTGCCAGCAGCCGGGACTACGTCTCCTACGAGCAGTACTTC.

The chain combines TRBV7-2 with TRBJ2-5; D is perhaps TRBD1 (6 bases). Gene TRBJ2-7 matches the end of the DNA better, so the J call may be wrong. Germline V gene lookup returns CDR1 SGHTA and CDR2 FQGNSA. There are 13 residues in the CDR3. Here the CDR3 reads CASSEGQTYEQYF. CDR3 sequence (DNA): TGTGCCAGCAGCGAAGGACAGACCTACGAGCAGTACTTC.

The chain links TRBV5-1 to TRBJ1-1; tentative D call: TRBD1 (6 bases). The CDR3 runs to 15 residues. The germline V and J ends were trimmed by 3 bases and 5 bases, with 17 bases remaining between them. Germline assignment: CDR1 SGHRS and CDR2 YFSETQ. CDR3 sequence: CASSSSAGAETEAFF. As DNA, the CDR3 is TGCGCCAGCAGCTCTTCCGCAGGGGCGGAAACTGAAGCTTTCTTT.

The rearrangement joins TRBV19 to TRBJ2-3; possible D gene TRBD2, 7 bases. CDR1 LNHDA and CDR2 SQIVND come from the germline V gene (reference sequence). Trimming removed 6 bases at V and 4 bases at J, with 8 bases between. The CDR3 consists of 12 residues. The CDR3 protein is CASRGGADTQYF. The CDR3 region has the DNA TGTGCCAGTAGAGGGGGGGCAGATACGCAGTATTTT.

This chain connects TRBV5-6 to TRBJ2-1; 8 bases align to TRBD2. This CDR3 region has 14 residues. The germline V gene encodes CDR1 SGHDT and CDR2 YYEEEE. Trimming cost V 0 bases and J 10 bases; bases outside gene matches: 6. DNA for the CDR3: TGTGCCAGCAGCTTGGGGGCGGGAGGAGGCGAGCAGTTCTTC. Protein sequence: CASSLGAGGGEQFF.

This chain joins TRBV18 and TRBJ2-7, with TRBD2 matching over 7 bases. The V segment lost 5 bases and the J segment 6 bases; nucleotides outside the gene matches: 10. CDR3 length equals 14 residues. Germline V gene data show CDR1 as KGHSH and CDR2 as LQKENI. The CDR3 region is CASSSRGRAGEQYF. CDR3 coding DNA: TGTGCCAGCTCATCCAGAGGGAGGGCGGGCGAGCAGTACTTC.

The chain employs TRBV4-3 and TRBJ2-7; 7 bases line up with TRBD1. This CDR3 spans 15 amino acids. V lost 5 bases to trimming and J lost 2 bases; unmatched junction nucleotides: 9. The V gene's germline CDR1 is LGHNA and CDR2 YSLEER. The CDR3 loop reads CASSSRWDRAYEQYF. In nucleotides, the CDR3 is TGCGCCAGCAGCTCAAGATGGGACAGAGCCTACGAGCAGTACTTC.

The J gene is TRBJ2-2, the V gene TRBV7-7; TRBD2 agrees at 9 bases. The CDR3 length is 15 residues. CDR1 SSHAT and CDR2 FNYEAQ come from the germline V gene (reference sequence). Losses at the gene ends were 5 bases for V and 6 bases for J; bases not matched to a gene: 7. CDR3 loop: CASSPLAGEAGELFF. The CDR3 nucleotides are TGTGCCAGCAGCCCCTTAGCGGGGGAGGCCGGGGAGCTGTTTTTT.

This chain links TRBV4-3 with TRBJ1-3, with TRBD1 identical over 8 bases. J gave up 6 bases and V 2 bases, and 6 bases lay outside the gene matches. The CDR3 length is 15 residues. Germline CDR1 reads LGHNA; CDR2 reads YSLEER. The CDR3 loop reads CASSQTEQGVNTIYF. The CDR3 DNA reads as TGCGCCAGCAGCCAAACGGAACAGGGGGTAAACACCATATATTTT.

This chain uses TRBV5-1 with TRBJ2-1, with TRBD2 identical over 8 bases. The CDR3 consists of 16 residues. V trimming: 0 bases; J trimming: 8 bases; junction bases outside the gene matches: 10. Germline lookup yields CDR1 SGHRS and CDR2 YFSETQ. CDR3 sequence: CASSLGVSGTSDEQFF. The DNA of the CDR3 is TGCGCCAGCAGCTTGGGTGTTAGCGGGACCTCCGATGAGCAGTTCTTC.

The rearrangement uses TRBV7-3 and TRBJ2-7, with a weak D call TRBD1 (5 bases). Germline V CDR1 and CDR2: SGHTA, FQGTGA. V lost 8 bases, J lost 2 bases, and 19 bases lay in between. There are 15 residues in the CDR3. The CDR3 region is CASSPPWQGTYEQYF. In nucleotides, the CDR3 is TGTGCCAGCTCTCCCCCTTGGCAGGGAACCTACGAGCAGTACTTC.